The rows below give T cell receptor beta chains drawn from one sample of a study of cytomegalovirus exposure and HLA in healthy donors. Sequenced by immunoSEQ multiplex PCR; TCRdb stores in-frame clones only, minus some. The sample comprises some 150,000 clones, roughly four fifths of which are singletons, and around 1.5% rests with the top ten. The sequencing input was PBMCs. These receptors came from a female donor in good health and CMV-seronegative. CDR3s include the opening cysteine and the closing phenylalanine or tryptophan. D genes are given only for firm matches. Where a row states a size, it is once, few, many or the class of an expanded clone; other rows omit it.

d_call: NA; clone_size: NA; v_call: TRBV27; j_call: TRBJ2-7; cdr3_length: 13; cdr3_aa: CASSLSSAYEQYF; cdr3_nt: TGTGCCAGCAGTTTGTCCTCCGCCTACGAGCAGTACTTC
d_call: TRBD1; clone_size: NA; v_call: TRBV5-4; j_call: TRBJ2-6; cdr3_length: 16; cdr3_aa: CASSQPTGAGANVLTF; cdr3_nt: TGTGCCAGCAGCCAGCCAACAGGGGCCGGGGCCAACGTCCTGACTTTC
d_call: NA; clone_size: NA; v_call: TRBV6-1; j_call: TRBJ1-2; cdr3_length: 13; cdr3_aa: CASSEAPRSGYTF; cdr3_nt: TGTGCCAGCAGTGAAGCGCCCAGAAGTGGCTACACCTTC
d_call: TRBD2; clone_size: NA; v_call: TRBV6-5; j_call: TRBJ2-1; cdr3_length: 15; cdr3_aa: CASSYRGGGANERFF; cdr3_nt: TGTGCCAGCAGTTATAGGGGCGGGGGGGCGAATGAGCGGTTCTTC
d_call: NA; clone_size: once; v_call: TRBV29-1; j_call: TRBJ2-7; cdr3_length: 13; cdr3_aa: CSVETTGFGEQYF; cdr3_nt: TGCAGCGTTGAAACCACAGGGTTCGGCGAGCAGTACTTC
d_call: TRBD2; clone_size: NA; v_call: TRBV27; j_call: TRBJ2-2; cdr3_length: 18; cdr3_aa: CASSPKQVRDYNTGELFF; cdr3_nt: TGTGCCAGCAGTCCCAAACAGGTACGGGACTATAACACCGGGGAGCTGTTTTTT
d_call: TRBD2; clone_size: NA; v_call: TRBV10-3; j_call: TRBJ2-3; cdr3_length: 13; cdr3_aa: CATRGDPLDTQYF; cdr3_nt: TGTGCCACCCGGGGGGACCCCCTGGATACGCAGTATTTT
d_call: NA; clone_size: NA; v_call: TRBV30; j_call: TRBJ2-1; cdr3_length: 11; cdr3_aa: CAWSVLDEQFF; cdr3_nt: TGTGCCTGGAGTGTACTGGATGAGCAGTTCTTC
d_call: TRBD1; clone_size: NA; v_call: TRBV5-4; j_call: TRBJ1-6; cdr3_length: 13; cdr3_aa: CASSRDRGSPLHF; cdr3_nt: TGTGCCAGCAGCCGCGACAGGGGCTCACCCCTCCACTTT
d_call: TRBD1; clone_size: NA; v_call: TRBV27; j_call: TRBJ1-6; cdr3_length: 14; cdr3_aa: CASTPRQGRSPLHF; cdr3_nt: TGTGCCAGCACTCCCCGACAGGGTCGTTCACCCCTCCACTTT
d_call: NA; clone_size: few; v_call: TRBV7-2; j_call: TRBJ1-1; cdr3_length: 14; cdr3_aa: CASSPGNMNTEAFF; cdr3_nt: TGTGCCAGCAGCCCGGGAAACATGAACACTGAAGCTTTCTTT
d_call: TRBD2; clone_size: NA; v_call: TRBV4-1; j_call: TRBJ2-1; cdr3_length: 16; cdr3_aa: CASSQGWTSGRDEQFF; cdr3_nt: TGCGCCAGCAGCCAAGGTTGGACTAGCGGGAGAGACGAGCAGTTCTTC
d_call: TRBD2; clone_size: NA; v_call: TRBV6-5; j_call: TRBJ2-7; cdr3_length: 15; cdr3_aa: CASSPSTSGTYEQYF; cdr3_nt: TGTGCCAGCAGTCCATCGACTAGCGGCACCTACGAGCAGTACTTC
d_call: TRBD1; clone_size: few; v_call: TRBV19; j_call: TRBJ1-4; cdr3_length: 18; cdr3_aa: CASFDRQGKVATNEKLFF; cdr3_nt: TGTGCCAGTTTCGATCGACAGGGGAAAGTTGCAACTAATGAAAAACTGTTTTTT
d_call: NA; clone_size: NA; v_call: TRBV7-3; j_call: TRBJ2-6; cdr3_length: 16; cdr3_aa: CASSLVSVSGANVLTF; cdr3_nt: TGTGCCAGCAGCTTAGTCTCCGTCTCTGGGGCCAACGTCCTGACTTTC
d_call: NA; clone_size: NA; v_call: TRBV19; j_call: TRBJ2-5; cdr3_length: 17; cdr3_aa: CASSIDRRSSLQETQYF; cdr3_nt: TGTGCCAGTAGTATAGATCGGAGGAGTTCACTTCAAGAGACCCAGTACTTC
d_call: NA; clone_size: NA; v_call: TRBV27; j_call: TRBJ2-5; cdr3_length: 15; cdr3_aa: CASSFSPARGETQYF; cdr3_nt: TGTGCCAGCAGTTTTTCGCCGGCGCGGGGAGAGACCCAGTACTTC
d_call: TRBD2; clone_size: NA; v_call: TRBV19; j_call: TRBJ2-3; cdr3_length: 16; cdr3_aa: CASSSPGREITDTQYF; cdr3_nt: TGTGCCAGTAGTTCACCCGGGCGGGAGATCACAGATACGCAGTATTTT
d_call: NA; clone_size: NA; v_call: TRBV19; j_call: TRBJ1-1; cdr3_length: 13; cdr3_aa: CASSEGANTEAFF; cdr3_nt: TGTGCCAGTAGCGAAGGGGCAAACACTGAAGCTTTCTTT
d_call: TRBD1; clone_size: NA; v_call: TRBV2; j_call: TRBJ2-2; cdr3_length: 15; cdr3_aa: CASRVDRGNTGELFF; cdr3_nt: TGTGCCAGCAGGGTCGACAGGGGAAACACCGGGGAGCTGTTTTTT
d_call: NA; clone_size: NA; v_call: TRBV19; j_call: TRBJ1-2; cdr3_length: 15; cdr3_aa: CASSIPAGLGYGYTF; cdr3_nt: TGTGCCAGTAGTATCCCCGCGGGACTTGGCTATGGCTACACCTTC
d_call: TRBD1; clone_size: NA; v_call: TRBV11-2; j_call: TRBJ1-4; cdr3_length: 16; cdr3_aa: CASSLTHGQGRGKLFF; cdr3_nt: TGTGCCAGCAGCTTAACCCACGGACAGGGCCGGGGAAAACTGTTTTTT
d_call: TRBD1; clone_size: NA; v_call: TRBV6-1; j_call: TRBJ2-1; cdr3_length: 14; cdr3_aa: CASSEPRGQNEQFF; cdr3_nt: TGTGCCAGCAGCGAACCAAGGGGACAGAATGAGCAGTTCTTC
d_call: NA; clone_size: NA; v_call: TRBV18; j_call: TRBJ1-2; cdr3_length: 13; cdr3_aa: CASSPPGDYGYTF; cdr3_nt: TGTGCCAGCTCACCACCGGGCGACTATGGCTACACCTTC
d_call: NA; clone_size: few; v_call: TRBV5-6; j_call: TRBJ1-1; cdr3_length: 17; cdr3_aa: CASSLAGAHTMNTEAFF; cdr3_nt: TGTGCCAGCAGCTTGGCAGGGGCCCATACTATGAACACTGAAGCTTTCTTT
d_call: TRBD2; clone_size: NA; v_call: TRBV28; j_call: TRBJ2-3; cdr3_length: 17; cdr3_aa: CASSPILAGALTDTQYF; cdr3_nt: TGTGCCAGCAGCCCAATACTAGCGGGAGCTCTCACAGATACGCAGTATTTT
d_call: NA; clone_size: few; v_call: TRBV5-1; j_call: TRBJ1-1; cdr3_length: 12; cdr3_aa: CASIQGNTEAFF; cdr3_nt: TGCGCCAGTATCCAGGGGAACACTGAAGCTTTCTTT